These 31 T cell receptor beta chains were sequenced from one sample in a study of post-analysis software for immune sequencing data. General observations from the study: TRBV segments more frequent in patients than in controls numbered roughly 5 and included TRBV5-6, TRBV5-1 and TRBV20-1.

Libraries were made from TCR beta cDNA, and they carried unique molecular identifiers. From the PCR reads, TCRdb called clonotypes with MiXCR, one entry per CDR3 protein. The table records 550,000 to 700,000 distinct CDR3 sequences, about 44% of them present only once. Their cognate antigens are unknown. Sample: blood. The origin of the receptors is a girl aged 10 to 17 with multiple sclerosis.

The chain links TRBV5-1 to TRBJ2-7; a weak D match, TRBD1 (6 bases). The DNA end favors TRBJ2-5, so the J call may be wrong. This CDR3 has 18 residues. Looked up from germline, CDR1 is SGHRS and CDR2 is YFSETQ. The CDR3 loop is CASSLGRVQGRFGETQYF. CDR3 in DNA: TGCGCCAGCAGCTTGGGTCGTGTCCAGGGGCGGTTCGGCGAGACCCAGTACTTC.

CDR3 amino acids: CASSLEGGSADTQYF. CDR3 nucleotide sequence: TGCGCCAGCAGCTTGGAAGGCGGGAGTGCAGATACGCAGTATTTT. J is TRBJ2-3 and V is TRBV5-1; TRBD2 matches at 7 bases. Germline V gene lookup returns CDR1 SGHRS and CDR2 YFSETQ. Germline trimming cut 0 bases from V and 4 bases from J; bases unmatched to any gene: 5. CDR3 length: 15 residues.

In its sample, this clonotype was seen a few times. The gene calls are TRBV12-3 or TRBV12-4 and TRBJ2-5; 10 positions match TRBD2. The DNA end is a closer match to TRBJ2-7, so the J assignment may be wrong. This CDR3 region has 14 residues. The CDR3, as DNA: TGTGCCAGCAGTTGGGAGCGGGAGGGCCACGAGCAGTACTTC. As protein: CASSWEREGHEQYF.

This clonotype has only a few counts. V gene TRBV5-1 combines with J gene TRBJ2-7, with 8 nucleotides matching TRBD1. The J call may be incorrect, as the DNA end agrees better with TRBJ2-5. This CDR3 contains 14 residues. Germline CDR1 is SGHRS and CDR2 is YFSETQ. CDR3 in amino acids: CASNTGTGWETQYF. The CDR3 coding sequence is TGCGCCAGCAACACCGGGACAGGCTGGGAGACCCAGTACTTC.

This clonotype was counted only a few times. The CDR3 DNA sequence: TGCGCCAGCAGCCAACATATGACTCATGTTGACACTTCCCCCTACGAGCAGTACTTC. Its protein product is CASSQHMTHVDTSPYEQYF. V gene TRBV4-1 combines with J gene TRBJ2-4; no definite D call. The J call is uncertain, as TRBJ2-7 better fits the DNA end. Germline assignment: CDR1 MGHRA and CDR2 YSYEKL. The CDR3 has 19 residues.

This clonotype was seen a handful of times. V gene TRBV12-3 or TRBV12-4 combines with J gene TRBJ1-5; D gene ambiguous. The length of the CDR3 is 14 residues. Deletions cut 1 base from V and 5 bases from J, with 9 bases between. The CDR3 sequence: CASSLGGPDQPQHF. The CDR3 DNA follows: TGTGCCAGCAGTTTAGGCGGGCCCGATCAGCCCCAGCATTTT.

This clonotype showed up just a few times. The rearrangement joins TRBV20-1 to TRBJ2-1; 7 bases align to TRBD1. Germline loops: CDR1 DFQATT, CDR2 SNEGSKA (reference sequence). CDR3 length: 15 amino acids. The trim removed 6 bases at V and 0 bases at J, leaving 8 bases unmatched. CDR3 DNA sequence: TGCAGTGCCCCTCTAGGGGGCGGCTCCTACAATGAGCAGTTCTTC. Translating gives CSAPLGGGSYNEQFF.

This clonotype was picked up a small number of times. The rearrangement links TRBV29-1 to TRBJ1-1, with a tentative D call TRBD1 (5 bases). CDR1 and CDR2 from the germline V gene are SQVTM and ANQGSEA. The V and J ends lost 3 bases and 4 bases respectively, with 15 bases between them. CDR3 length: 14 residues. CDR3 sequence: CSVDGHTLGTEAFF. For the CDR3, the DNA is TGCAGCGTTGACGGACACACCTTGGGCACTGAAGCTTTCTTT.

The chain recombines TRBV29-1 with TRBJ2-1, with 7 nucleotides matching TRBD2. The CDR3 covers 13 residues. Germline CDR1 SQVTM, CDR2 ANQGSEA. The V segment lost 7 bases and the J segment 8 bases; nucleotides outside the gene matches: 11. The CDR3 protein is CSGKPGLDDEQFF. DNA for the CDR3: TGCAGCGGAAAACCCGGACTAGACGATGAGCAGTTCTTC.

This clonotype was seen a single time. Sequence at one end of the junction differs from germline and may be a read error. The chain carries TRBV5-1 and TRBJ2-3, with 11 positions matching TRBD1. The CDR3 extends over 15 amino acids. Per the germline V gene, CDR1 is SGHRS and CDR2 is YFSETQ. This CDR3 reads CASTLGQGVIDTQYF. DNA of the CDR3: TGCGCCAGCACCTTGGGACAGGGGGTCATCGATACGCAGTATTTT.

This chain uses TRBV25-1 with TRBJ2-6, with TRBD1 matching 10 bases. CDR3 length equals 17 residues. Trimming took 5 bases from V and 0 from J; bases not matched to a gene: 4. Germline V gene data show CDR1 as MGHDK and CDR2 as SYGVNS. As DNA, the CDR3 is TGTGCCAGCAGTATCCGGGACAGGGGCTCTGGGGCCAACGTCCTGACTTTC. Translated, it gives CASSIRDRGSGANVLTF.

This clonotype was seen a handful of times. Relative to the germline gene, one junction end is altered; a read error may explain this. The chain recombines TRBV5-1 with TRBJ2-3; perhaps TRBD2 as D (6 bases). Germline-derived CDR1 and CDR2 are SGHRS and YFSETQ. The CDR3 totals 13 residues. CDR3 loop: CASSLAVTDTQYF. The CDR3 bases are TGTGCCAGCAGCTTAGCGGTGACAGATACGCAGTATTTT.

This clonotype occurred a few times. Compared with germline, one end of the junction differs, possibly owing to a read error. The chain couples TRBV7-7 to TRBJ2-6, with 7 bases identical to TRBD2. Germline V gene sequence: CDR1 SSHAT, CDR2 FNYEAQ (reference sequence). The CDR3 sequence is 16 residues long. The CDR3 DNA follows: TGTGCTAGCAGCTTCGGCGGGGGAGCCGGGGCCAACGTCCTGACTTTC. It yields the protein CASSFGGGAGANVLTF.

The chain links TRBV4-1 to TRBJ1-2, with D hard to call. The CDR3 sequence is 15 residues long. Trimming cost V 0 bases and J 5 bases, with 13 bases left between them. Germline V gives CDR1 MGHRA, CDR2 YSYEKL. The CDR3 loop is CASSQDLGRWYGYTF. The CDR3 nucleotides read TGCGCCAGCAGCCAAGATCTTGGACGCTGGTATGGCTACACCTTC.

This chain links TRBV5-6 with TRBJ1-5, with D unclear. This CDR3 is 17 amino acids long. Trimming took off 0 bases at V and 1 base at J, with 14 bases between the two ends. Germline assignment: CDR1 SGHDT and CDR2 YYEEEE. CDR3: CASSLGGGVWSNQPQHF. The CDR3 DNA reads as TGTGCCAGCAGCTTGGGTGGCGGGGTTTGGAGCAATCAGCCCCAGCATTTT. Filled out from reference TRBV5-6 and TRBJ1-5, the complete variable domain reads DAGVTQSPTHLIKTRGQQVTLRCSPKSGHDTVSWYQQALGQGPQFIFQYYEEEERQRGNFPDRFSGHQFPNYSSELNVNALLLGDSALYLCASSLGGGVWSNQPQHFGDGTRLSIL.

This sequence joins TRBV20-1 and TRBJ2-1; 7 nucleotides agree with TRBD1. Germline assignment: CDR1 DFQATT and CDR2 SNEGSKA (reference sequence). The CDR3 consists of 16 residues. The junction had 15 bases not matched to a gene; V was cut back by 8 bases and J by 2 bases. CDR3 protein: CSPFNDRVGPYNEQFF. CDR3 bases: TGCAGTCCCTTTAATGACAGGGTGGGTCCCTACAATGAGCAGTTCTTC.

The chain carries TRBV20-1 and TRBJ1-2; 10 bases align to TRBD1. Germline V gene lookup returns CDR1 DFQATT and CDR2 SNEGSKA (reference sequence). The CDR3 loop spans 16 amino acids. The V segment lost 0 bases and the J segment 3 bases; nucleotides outside the gene matches: 7. CDR3 nucleotides: TGCAGTGCTAGAGACGGGACAGGGGAGATAGACTATGGCTACACCTTC. It specifies CSARDGTGEIDYGYTF.

This clonotype has only a few counts. The chain couples TRBV29-1 to TRBJ2-1, with D perhaps being TRBD1 or TRBD2 (5 bases each). The V gene's germline CDR1 is SQVTM and CDR2 ANQGSEA. CDR3 size: 12 residues. CDR3: CSMMGDQNEQFF. CDR3 in DNA: TGCAGTATGATGGGGGACCAGAATGAGCAGTTCTTC.

The chain couples TRBV12-3 or TRBV12-4 to TRBJ1-1; D not certain. The CDR3 is 13 residues long. V was shortened by 5 bases and J by 4 bases, with 11 bases between the two germline ends. The CDR3 loop reads CASSGSRSTEAFF. The CDR3, as DNA: TGTGCCAGCAGTGGTTCCCGGAGCACTGAAGCTTTCTTT.

This sequence joins TRBV5-1 and TRBJ2-1; possible D gene TRBD2, 6 bases. V was trimmed by 4 bases and J by 2 bases, leaving 13 bases between them. CDR1 is SGHRS, CDR2 YFSETQ, per germline. The CDR3 covers 15 residues. CDR3 protein: CASSNGGATYNEQFF. CDR3 coding DNA: TGCGCCAGCAGCAACGGCGGGGCTACCTACAATGAGCAGTTCTTC.

The chain links TRBV29-1 to TRBJ2-3; no clear D. The CDR3 runs 14 residues. Trimming shortened V by 0 bases and J by 2 bases, and 9 bases separated the two germline ends. Per the germline V gene, CDR1 is SQVTM and CDR2 is ANQGSEA. The CDR3 sequence: CSVEDWSDTDTQYF. In DNA form, the CDR3 reads TGCAGCGTTGAAGATTGGTCCGACACAGATACGCAGTATTTT.

The chain links TRBV12-3 or TRBV12-4 to TRBJ2-1; TRBD2 is a possible D gene (6 bases). V was cut by 5 bases and J by 9 bases, with 20 bases left in between. This CDR3 has 15 amino acids. In nucleotides, the CDR3 is TGTGCCAGCAGTGACCGGGACTGGAAGCCTGGTGAGCAGTTCTTC. Protein sequence: CASSDRDWKPGEQFF.

This clonotype was observed at least ten times. This chain uses TRBV4-1 with TRBJ1-2; 7 positions agree with TRBD1. Looked up from germline, CDR1 is MGHRA and CDR2 is YSYEKL. The ends lost 1 base at V and 6 bases at J; junction bases unmatched: 8. The CDR3 sequence is 15 residues long. CDR3 sequence reads: CASSQVPGTADGYTF. CDR3 coding DNA: TGCGCCAGCAGCCAAGTCCCCGGGACAGCAGATGGCTACACCTTC.

This sequence joins TRBV12-3 or TRBV12-4 and TRBJ2-1; 10 nucleotides line up with TRBD1. The CDR3 sequence is 16 residues long. With 7 bases clipped from V and 5 bases from J, the junction kept 11 bases outside the gene matches. CDR3 region: CASTDPGTGANNEQFF. The CDR3 DNA is TGTGCCAGCACGGACCCCGGGACAGGGGCCAACAATGAGCAGTTCTTC.

This clonotype was seen more than once but under ten times. The chain recombines TRBV12-3 or TRBV12-4 with TRBJ1-2; D is undetermined. Trimming took 2 bases from V and 2 from J, leaving 9 bases between them. This CDR3 is 14 amino acids long. This CDR3 is CASSLSGVNYGYTF. As DNA, the CDR3 is TGTGCCAGCAGTTTAAGCGGAGTCAACTATGGCTACACCTTC.

This sequence joins TRBV29-1 and TRBJ2-7; 8 bases agree with TRBD2. With V trimmed by 3 bases and J by 2 bases, 6 bases remained unmatched. CDR1 SQVTM and CDR2 ANQGSEA come from the germline V gene. The CDR3 sequence is 14 residues long. CDR3 nucleotide sequence: TGCAGCGTTGAGGGGGCGGGAGGCGCCTACGAGCAGTACTTC. Translating gives CSVEGAGGAYEQYF.

This chain links TRBV10-3 with TRBJ2-7; 8 bases map to TRBD1. CDR1 ENHRY and CDR2 SYGVKD come from the germline V gene. Trimming took 10 bases from V and 4 from J; bases not matched to a gene: 6. The CDR3 runs 12 residues. The CDR3 spells CATRQGRYEQYF. As DNA, the CDR3 is TGTGCCACCCGACAGGGGAGGTACGAGCAGTACTTC.

The chain couples TRBV12-3 or TRBV12-4 to TRBJ1-2; 10 bases align to TRBD1. V lost 5 bases to trimming and J lost 5 bases; unmatched junction nucleotides: 8. The CDR3 spans 15 residues. CDR3 residues: CASSPPGQGYYGYTF. For the CDR3, the DNA is TGTGCCAGCAGTCCCCCGGGACAGGGGTATTATGGCTACACCTTC.

In DNA, the CDR3 is TGCGCCAGCAGTCCAGCACAGGGGGATGGCTACACCTTC. The encoded protein is CASSPAQGDGYTF. The chain recombines TRBV5-1 with TRBJ1-2, with TRBD1 matching 8 bases. There are 13 residues in the CDR3. In germline, CDR1 is SGHRS, CDR2 YFSETQ. Trimming cost V 5 bases and J 6 bases; bases outside gene matches: 6.

CDR3 residues: CARERRSGSSNEQFF. CDR3 coding DNA: TGTGCCCGAGAGCGACGGAGCGGGAGTTCCAATGAGCAGTTCTTC. This sequence joins TRBV30 and TRBJ2-1; 8 nucleotides line up with TRBD2. CDR3 size: 15 residues. Germline-derived CDR1 and CDR2 are GTSNPN and SVGIG (reference sequence). The V and J ends lost 8 bases and 6 bases, in that order; junction bases with no gene match: 15.

This rearrangement joins TRBV20-1 to TRBJ2-5; 8 nucleotides match TRBD2. The V gene's germline CDR1 is DFQATT and CDR2 SNEGSKA (reference sequence). The V and J ends lost 6 bases and 2 bases, in that order; junction bases with no gene match: 14. This CDR3 spans 16 amino acids. The CDR3 sequence: CSALVGSGGGQETQYF. CDR3 nucleotides: TGCAGTGCCCTCGTTGGGAGCGGGGGCGGGCAAGAGACCCAGTACTTC.